These T cell receptor beta chains were read from a single sample in a study of low-dose radiotherapy and immunotherapy resistance in tumors. TCRdb independently ran MiXCR on the reads; one entry per CDR3 protein. Found here are tens of thousands of distinct CDR3 sequences, 33% of them singletons; the top ten hold roughly 8%. This material consisted of PBMCs, taken after low-dose radiotherapy plus immunotherapy. The receptors originated from a male donor with rectosigmoid adenocarcinoma. Both conserved end residues are part of each CDR3. A D gene is named only where the DNA matches it firmly. The size of a clone is reported for some rows only, either as once, few or many, or as a class for expanded clones.

D gene	V gene	J gene	CDR3 length	clone size	CDR3 protein	CDR3 DNA
TRBD2	TRBV3-1	TRBJ2-1	15	NA	CASSLSGLADNEQFF	TGTGCCAGCAGCCTATCTGGACTAGCGGACAATGAGCAGTTCTTC
NA	TRBV2	TRBJ1-1	15	many	CASSEQGEGNTEAFF	TGTGCCAGCAGTGAACAGGGCGAGGGGAACACTGAAGCTTTCTTT
NA	TRBV7-6	TRBJ2-6	16	NA	CASSSDSSSGANVLTF	TGTGCCAGCAGCTCCGACAGCAGCTCTGGGGCCAACGTCCTGACTTTC
NA	TRBV5-1	TRBJ2-7	13	NA	CASSLGSVGEQYF	TGCGCCAGCAGCTTGGGGTCCGTGGGCGAGCAGTACTTC
TRBD2	TRBV6-1	TRBJ2-1	13	NA	CATLAGGRNEQFF	TGTGCCACCCTAGCGGGTGGTAGGAATGAGCAGTTCTTC
TRBD2	TRBV10-3	TRBJ2-2	16	once	CAIRDASGRNTGELFF	TGTGCCATCAGGGACGCTAGCGGGAGAAATACCGGGGAGCTGTTTTTT
TRBD2	TRBV20-1	TRBJ2-5	14	many	CSARVRGSQETQYF	TGCAGTGCTAGAGTGCGGGGGAGCCAAGAGACCCAGTACTTC
TRBD1	TRBV5-1	TRBJ1-1	17	many	CASSPGQGGPSNTEAFF	TGCGCCAGCAGCCCTGGACAGGGGGGGCCTTCGAACACTGAAGCTTTCTTT
NA	TRBV5-3	TRBJ1-4	16	NA	CASTSRRDATNEKLFF	TGTGCCAGCACTTCACGCAGAGACGCAACTAATGAAAAACTGTTTTTT
NA	TRBV6-2/TRBV6-3	TRBJ2-3	14	many	CASSYKGSTDTQYF	TGTGCCAGCAGTTACAAGGGCAGCACAGATACGCAGTATTTT
NA	TRBV7-9	TRBJ2-5	14	NA	CASSPRAVLETQYF	TGTGCCAGCAGCCCTCGGGCAGTATTAGAGACCCAGTACTTC
TRBD1	TRBV19	TRBJ2-4	14	many	CASRQGGEGNIQYF	TGTGCCAGTAGACAGGGGGGCGAGGGAAACATTCAGTACTTC
NA	TRBV14	TRBJ1-1	14	few	CASSQVDRDTEAFF	TGTGCCAGCAGCCAAGTCGACCGGGACACTGAAGCTTTCTTT
NA	TRBV6-2/TRBV6-3	TRBJ2-3	13	many	CASSYFDGDTQYF	TGTGCCAGCAGTTACTTCGATGGGGATACGCAGTATTTT
NA	TRBV29-1	TRBJ2-5	18	many	CSVDRLQGASGTQETQYF	TGCAGCGTTGACAGGTTGCAGGGGGCTAGCGGGACCCAAGAGACCCAGTACTTC
TRBD2	TRBV12-3/TRBV12-4	TRBJ2-2	15	once	CASSTRGRGTGELFF	TGTGCCAGCAGTACCCGGGGGAGGGGCACCGGGGAGCTGTTTTTT
NA	TRBV7-2	TRBJ2-7	15	NA	CASSPNLGQSYEQYF	TGTGCCAGCAGCCCCAACCTCGGGCAATCCTACGAGCAGTACTTC
NA	TRBV5-1	TRBJ1-2	13	many	CASSFEGGYGYTF	TGCGCCAGCAGCTTCGAAGGGGGCTATGGCTACACCTTC
NA	TRBV28	TRBJ2-7	14	many	CASRRGGPAGEQYF	TGTGCCAGCAGGAGAGGGGGTCCAGCCGGGGAGCAGTACTTC
NA	TRBV6-2/TRBV6-3	TRBJ2-2	13	many	CASIRGITGELFF	TGTGCCAGCATAAGGGGGATTACCGGGGAGCTGTTTTTT
NA	TRBV28	TRBJ1-1	15	many	CASSLAVLRNTEAFF	TGTGCCAGCAGTTTAGCGGTACTTCGGAACACTGAAGCTTTCTTT
NA	TRBV24-1	TRBJ2-2	13	few	CATSDLEGEELFF	TGTGCCACCAGTGATTTGGAGGGGGAGGAGCTGTTTTTT
TRBD2	TRBV28	TRBJ2-3	13	many	CASRIPTSGAQYF	TGTGCCAGCCGAATACCGACTAGCGGGGCGCAGTATTTT
NA	TRBV19	TRBJ2-3	15	many	CASSLSFPWIDTQYF	TGTGCCAGTAGTTTGTCGTTTCCCTGGATAGATACGCAGTATTTT
TRBD1	TRBV28	TRBJ1-2	16	NA	CASSPVGGSGGYGYTF	TGTGCCAGCAGTCCCGTGGGGGGATCAGGGGGCTATGGCTACACCTTC
NA	TRBV20-1	TRBJ2-1	13	NA	CSATEELGNEQFF	TGCAGTGCTACTGAAGAACTAGGCAATGAGCAGTTCTTC
TRBD2	TRBV28	TRBJ2-3	15	NA	CASSSLGGGPDTQYF	TGTGCCAGCAGTTCCCTCGGCGGGGGGCCAGATACGCAGTATTTT
NA	TRBV4-1	TRBJ1-5	17	many	CASSQVDNRISNQPQHF	TGCGCCAGCAGCCAAGTAGACAATAGGATTAGCAATCAGCCCCAGCATTTT
NA	TRBV27	TRBJ2-5	15	NA	CASSSTTPVIGTQYF	TGTGCCAGCAGTTCCACCACCCCCGTGATAGGGACCCAGTACTTC